A single sample is the source of the 22 T cell receptor beta chains below, sequenced in a study of technical replicates of blood from a handful of donors. Libraries were prepared by immunoSEQ multiplex PCR; TCRdb keeps only in-frame clonotypes and omits some of them. The sample has around 68,000 clones, under 98% seen once; the top ten hold 0.25% to 0.3%. Sequences were obtained from T cells isolated from PBMCs. The receptors stem from a human donor in good health.

V usage is TRBV2 and J usage is TRBJ2-7, with TRBD2 matching over 8 bases. V trimming: 4 bases; J trimming: 3 bases; junction bases outside the gene matches: 8. The CDR3 consists of 15 residues. Germline-derived CDR1 and CDR2 are SNHLY and FYNNEI. DNA for the CDR3: TGTGCCAGCAGTGGAGTCAGAGGGACTAGCTACGAGCAGTACTTC. As protein: CASSGVRGTSYEQYF.

The chain carries TRBV5-6 and TRBJ2-2; 8 bases fit TRBD2. This CDR3 region has 15 residues. Per the germline V gene, CDR1 is SGHDT and CDR2 is YYEEEE. The junction had 4 bases not matched to a gene; V was cut back by 2 bases and J by 4 bases. CDR3 protein: CASSLSGRFTGELFF. The CDR3 DNA follows: TGTGCCAGCAGCTTAAGCGGGAGATTCACCGGGGAGCTGTTTTTT.

The chain joins TRBV7-9 to TRBJ2-1, with 12 bases lining up with TRBD2. Germline CDR1 and CDR2: SEHNR and FQNEAQ (reference sequence). The J segment lost 5 bases and the V segment lost 6 bases, leaving 11 bases of the junction unmatched. The CDR3 consists of 17 residues. Here the CDR3 reads CASRNLLAGGPHNEQFF. CDR3 nucleotide sequence: TGTGCCAGCAGAAATCTGCTAGCGGGAGGGCCCCACAATGAGCAGTTCTTC.

The CDR3 DNA follows: TGTGCCATCAGTGAGACAGGGGGTCCCTACGAGCAGTACTTC. It codes for CAISETGGPYEQYF. This chain joins TRBV10-3 and TRBJ2-7; 8 bases fit TRBD1. Per the germline V gene, CDR1 is ENHRY and CDR2 is SYGVKD. The CDR3 loop spans 14 amino acids. V shed 2 bases and J 2 bases; nucleotides not matched to a gene: 2.

This rearrangement joins TRBV4-1 to TRBJ1-2; D is perhaps TRBD1 (6 bases). V gave up 4 bases and J gave up 4 bases, with 13 bases separating them. Germline V gene lookup returns CDR1 MGHRA and CDR2 YSYEKL. The CDR3 consists of 14 residues. CDR3 protein: CASSRPGDVYGYTF. Here the CDR3 DNA reads TGCGCCAGCAGCCGCCCAGGGGACGTCTATGGCTACACCTTC.

This sequence joins TRBV6-5 and TRBJ2-1; D remains ambiguous. V was shortened by 6 bases and J by 3 bases, with 3 bases between the two germline ends. Germline lookup yields CDR1 MNHEY and CDR2 SVGAGI. This CDR3 contains 11 residues. Here the CDR3 reads CASSLYNEQFF. CDR3 nucleotides: TGTGCCAGCAGCCTCTACAATGAGCAGTTCTTC.

The rearrangement uses TRBV9 and TRBJ2-2; possible D gene TRBD2, 6 bases. This CDR3 comprises 15 residues. Trimming took off 3 bases at V and 7 bases at J, with 16 bases between the two ends. Germline V lookup: CDR1 SGDLS, CDR2 YYNGEE. Here the CDR3 DNA reads TGTGCCAGCAGCGGGCCGGGACTTCTGGGCGGGGAGCTGTTTTTT. It specifies CASSGPGLLGGELFF.

This clone was seen just once. The chain uses TRBV9 and TRBJ2-7; D remains unclear. Trimming took off 4 bases at V and 3 bases at J, with 17 bases between the two ends. This CDR3 comprises 15 residues. Looked up from germline, CDR1 is SGDLS and CDR2 is YYNGEE. Written as DNA, the CDR3 is TGTGCCAGCAGCCTGAGGCCCCTCCCGGGCTACGAGCAGTACTTC. It specifies CASSLRPLPGYEQYF.

CDR3 region: CASSPRGSYEQYF. DNA for the CDR3: TGTGCCAGCAGCCCCCGGGGATCCTACGAGCAGTACTTC. V usage is TRBV9 and J usage is TRBJ2-7; tentatively, D is TRBD2 (5 bases). Germline values: CDR1 SGDLS, CDR2 YYNGEE. This CDR3 is 13 amino acids long. Trimming cost V 4 bases and J 1 base, with 9 bases left between them.

The chain has TRBV27 and TRBJ1-4, with a possible D match to TRBD1 (6 bases). The V and J ends lost 2 bases and 7 bases respectively, with 14 bases between them. This CDR3 is built from 15 residues. The germline V gene has CDR1 MNHEY and CDR2 SMNVEV (reference sequence). The CDR3 loop reads CASSLMPQGFEKLFF. CDR3 nucleotides: TGTGCCAGCAGTTTAATGCCACAGGGCTTTGAAAAACTGTTTTTT.

CDR3 sequence reads: CASRATRDISYEQYF. CDR3 coding DNA: TGTGCCAGCAGGGCGACCCGGGACATCTCCTACGAGCAGTACTTC. The chain has TRBV5-4 and TRBJ2-7, with TRBD1 as a possible D gene (6 bases). Germline assignment: CDR1 SGHNT and CDR2 YYREEE (reference sequence). CDR3 length: 15 amino acids. V was pared by 5 bases and J by 0 bases, with 15 bases between.

This chain uses TRBV28 with TRBJ2-7, with 8 bases matching TRBD1. V trimming: 5 bases; J trimming: 5 bases; junction bases outside the gene matches: 14. This CDR3 contains 16 residues. CDR1 MDHEN and CDR2 SYDVKM come from the germline V gene. DNA for the CDR3: TGTGCCAGCAGTAGGACAGGGCTTGTCTTGATTAACGAGCAGTACTTC. It specifies CASSRTGLVLINEQYF.

The gene calls are TRBV6-1 and TRBJ2-2, with D maybe TRBD1 (5 bases). Trimming took off 7 bases at V and 7 bases at J, with 13 bases between the two ends. The germline gives CDR1 MNHNS, CDR2 SASEGT. The CDR3 covers 13 residues. Here the CDR3 reads CASTYEGVGELFF. The CDR3 DNA is TGTGCCAGCACCTATGAAGGGGTCGGGGAGCTGTTTTTT.

V gene TRBV11-3 combines with J gene TRBJ2-3; 12 bases match TRBD2. This CDR3 contains 16 residues. Germline V CDR1 and CDR2: SGHNT, YENEEA. J lost 3 bases, V lost 0 bases, and 1 base had no gene match. For the CDR3, the DNA is TGTGCCAGCAGCTTAGATGGGACTAGCGGGACAGATACGCAGTATTTT. This encodes CASSLDGTSGTDTQYF.

V usage is TRBV6-5 and J usage is TRBJ2-7, with a weak D call TRBD2 (6 bases). Looked up from germline, CDR1 is MNHEY and CDR2 is SVGAGI. The CDR3 sequence is 15 residues long. Between the trimmed V and J ends, which lost 6 bases and 3 bases, there was a span of 18 bases. The CDR3 is CASREQLAIGYEQYF. As DNA, the CDR3 is TGTGCCAGCAGAGAGCAACTAGCAATTGGCTACGAGCAGTACTTC.

This chain connects TRBV19 to TRBJ2-7; 7 positions match TRBD2. Losses at the gene ends were 3 bases for V and 2 bases for J; bases not matched to a gene: 4. Looked up from germline, CDR1 is LNHDA and CDR2 is SQIVND (reference sequence). The CDR3 contains 14 residues. CDR3 amino acids: CASSIQGRAYEQYF. Here the CDR3 DNA reads TGTGCCAGTAGTATCCAAGGGAGGGCCTACGAGCAGTACTTC.

V and J are TRBV7-8 and TRBJ1-1; TRBD1 agrees at 7 bases. This CDR3 comprises 15 residues. Germline V gene data show CDR1 as SGHVS and CDR2 as FQNEAQ. V shed 5 bases, J shed 5 bases, and the junction held 11 bases outside the gene matches. CDR3 sequence: CASSPTPDRVTEAFF. The CDR3 DNA follows: TGTGCCAGCAGCCCTACCCCCGACAGGGTAACTGAAGCTTTCTTT. The full variable domain, completed using reference TRBV7-8 and TRBJ1-1, is GAGVSQSPRYKVAKRGQDVALRCDPISGHVSLFWYQQALGQGPEFLTYFQNEAQLDKSGLPSDRFFAERPEGSVSTLKIQRTQQEDSAVYLCASSPTPDRVTEAFFGQGTRLTVV.

The V call is TRBV11-2, the J call TRBJ2-1; 11 bases line up with TRBD2. The V segment lost 2 bases and the J segment 5 bases; nucleotides outside the gene matches: 11. The germline CDR1 and CDR2 sequences are SGHAT and FQNNGV. The CDR3 is made up of 18 amino acids. As DNA, the CDR3 is TGTGCCAGCAGCTTAAATCCTAGCGGGAGGTTGGAACACAATGAGCAGTTCTTC. It yields the protein CASSLNPSGRLEHNEQFF.

V gene TRBV27 combines with J gene TRBJ2-7; TRBD2 agrees at 8 bases. With V trimmed by 6 bases and J by 5 bases, 3 bases remained unmatched. The CDR3 is 12 amino acids. Per germline, CDR1 MNHEY and CDR2 SMNVEV (reference sequence). For the CDR3, the DNA is TGTGCCAGCAGCCTTAGCGGGAACGAGCAGTACTTC. Residues: CASSLSGNEQYF.

V usage is TRBV30 and J usage is TRBJ2-7; no clear D gene. CDR3 size: 12 residues. V shed 1 base and J shed 4 bases, with 8 bases lying between them. Germline lookup yields CDR1 GTSNPN and CDR2 SVGIG (reference sequence). The CDR3 nucleotides read TGTGCCTGGAGTGCCGTAATTTACGAGCAGTACTTC. Its translation: CAWSAVIYEQYF.

The J gene is TRBJ2-3, the V gene TRBV9; a weak D match, TRBD2 (5 bases). Germline-derived CDR1 and CDR2 are SGDLS and YYNGEE. V was pared by 2 bases and J by 6 bases, with 16 bases between. The CDR3 has 15 amino acids. CDR3: CASSVLPGGLDTQYF. CDR3 sequence (DNA): TGTGCCAGCAGCGTCCTCCCCGGCGGACTTGATACGCAGTATTTT.

The chain links TRBV28 to TRBJ2-7; the D gene is possibly TRBD1 (6 bases). Trimming left V 3 bases short and J 2 bases short, with 11 bases between. Germline CDR1 is MDHEN and CDR2 is SYDVKM. CDR3 length: 14 amino acids. The chain's CDR3 is CASSFEGVPYEQYF. The CDR3, as DNA: TGTGCCAGCAGTTTTGAGGGGGTACCCTACGAGCAGTACTTC.